This T cell receptor (beta chain) was retrieved from a study of blood T cell repertoires in COVID-19. This clone was seen once. The V gene end was trimmed by 5 bases and the J gene end by 11 bases; junction bases not matched to a gene: 15. CDR3 length: 16 amino acids. Germline CDR1 SEHNR, CDR2 FQNEAQ (reference sequence). Original methodology: Amplification of reference gene primers was used by the study to estimate nucleated cell counts. Measured with immunoSEQ multiplex PCR; TCRdb has only the in-frame clones, and not every one. For V, J and clone size, that table is used; D and trimming come from the DNA. The table has fewer than 400,000 clones, roughly 89% seen once.

The chain has TRBV7-9 and TRBJ2-3; 11 bases agree with TRBD2. The TCR comes from a man between 60 and 75 years old who had recovered from COVID-19. Sequenced sample: PBMCs or T cells enriched from blood (not recorded which). CDR3 sequence: CASSPQTSGIEVEQYF. In DNA form, the CDR3 reads TGTGCCAGCAGCCCACAGACTAGCGGGATCGAGGTGGAGCAGTATTTT.